The sequence of this T cell receptor (beta chain) was determined in a study of Graves' ophthalmopathy and Graves' hyperthyroidism. As regards this clonotype: Its target is unknown.

The study's findings and limits: Stable hyperthyroidism and ophthalmopathy were told apart by a 13-signature model, which achieved almost 90% sensitivity and 65% to 83% specificity. The majority of expanded thyroid clonotypes above 0.001 frequency also occurred in blood.

This CDR3 is 14 amino acids long. Per germline, CDR1 MNHNS and CDR2 SASEGT. The V segment lost 5 bases and the J segment 5 bases; nucleotides outside the gene matches: 3. RNA transcripts were the template, and TCR beta CDR3 regions were amplified from them. Second-round multiplex PCR came after a first-round RT-PCR that employed HTBI primers. TCRdb ran MiXCR on the multiplex PCR reads and lists one entry per CDR3 protein. There are over 200,000 distinct CDR3 sequences in the sample; over 25% occur only once, and 8.5% to 9.5% lies in the top ten. This TCR came from a man between 50 and 59 years old with Graves' ophthalmopathy. The sequenced sample was peripheral blood. The chain is built from TRBV6-1 and TRBJ2-7; 13 nucleotides line up with TRBD2. CDR3 coding DNA: TGTGCCAGCAGTCGGACTAGCGGGAGCAACGAGCAGTACTTC. This gives the protein CASSRTSGSNEQYF.